This TCR beta chain was obtained from a study of T cells after yellow fever vaccination. TCRdb passed the 5' RACE reads through MiXCR, listing each CDR3 protein once. The table includes 500,000 to 700,000 distinct CDR3 sequences, 15% to 20% detected once. The clonotype was recovered from a man younger than 45 who received the YFV17D yellow fever vaccine. The sample was PBMCs, taken 15 days after the yellow fever booster vaccination.

In nucleotides, the CDR3 is TGCGCCAGCAGCTTGGGGGACATTGATCAGCCCCAGCATTTT. Protein sequence: CASSLGDIDQPQHF. The rearrangement links TRBV5-1 to TRBJ1-5, with D perhaps matching TRBD1 (6 bases). V lost 0 bases to trimming and J lost 5 bases, with 9 bases between them. The CDR3 loop spans 14 amino acids. Germline CDR1 reads SGHRS; CDR2 reads YFSETQ. Full variable domain (missing parts from reference TRBV5-1 and TRBJ1-5): KAGVTQTPRYLIKTRGQQVTLSCSPISGHRSVSWYQQTPGQGLQFLFEYFSETQRNKGNFPGRFSGRQFSNSRSEMNVSTLELGDSALYLCASSLGDIDQPQHFGDGTRLSIL.